A selection of T cell receptor beta chains follows, all from one sample in a study of blood T cell repertoires in COVID-19. Generated by immunoSEQ multiplex PCR, the TCRdb table keeps only in-frame clones and is missing some. The sample gives fewer than 300,000 clones, about 80% of which show up once; roughly a tenth is in the top ten. Sequenced: peripheral blood. The receptors shown here come from a woman between 50 and 59 years old who had recovered from COVID-19. Both conserved end residues are part of each CDR3. A D gene is named only where the DNA matches it firmly. Clone size appears in some rows only: once, few, many, or a class for an expanded clone.

TRBV4-1,few,TRBD1,TRBJ1-5,TGCGCCAGCAGCCAAGATGGGGGCAGGGGGCCTCGTTATAGCAATCAGCCCCAGCATTTT,CASSQDGGRGPRYSNQPQHF
TRBV2,few,.,TRBJ1-2,TGTGCCAGCAGTCTGACACAGAACTATGGCTACACCTTC,CASSLTQNYGYTF
TRBV19,many,.,TRBJ1-1,TGTGCCAGTGCGGGGGGTAGGACTGAAGCTTTCTTT,CASAGGRTEAFF
TRBV10-3,.,TRBD1,TRBJ1-1,TGTGCCATCAAGACAGGGGAGAACACTGAAGCTTTCTTT,CAIKTGENTEAFF
TRBV9,few,.,TRBJ2-7,TGTGCCAGTGGATCTGGGCTAATCTACGAGCAGTACTTC,CASGSGLIYEQYF
TRBV3-1/TRBV3-2,.,TRBD2,TRBJ2-1,TGTGCCAGCAGCAAGGCGGCGGGGGGCAACAATGAGCAGTTCTTC,CASSKAAGGNNEQFF
TRBV2,.,.,TRBJ1-1,TGTGCCAGCAGTTTACAGGGTTCGAACACTGAAGCTTTCTTT,CASSLQGSNTEAFF
TRBV18,.,TRBD1,TRBJ2-7,TGTGCCAGCTCACCATTTTTACGAGGGGGCCGGTACGAGCAGTACTTC,CASSPFLRGGRYEQYF
TRBV24-1,few,.,TRBJ2-2,TGTGCCACCAGTGAACTTTTCACCGGGGAGCTGTTTTTT,CATSELFTGELFF
TRBV6-2/TRBV6-3,.,TRBD2,TRBJ2-1,TGTGCCAGCAGTTACTCAATGACTAGCGGACGATACAATGAGCAGTTCTTC,CASSYSMTSGRYNEQFF
TRBV2,.,.,TRBJ1-5,TGTGCCAGCTCCGCGAGGGGCAATCAGCCCCAGCATTTT,CASSARGNQPQHF
TRBV2,.,.,TRBJ1-2,TGTGCCAGCAGACAACAGGGATTCGGCTCTAACTATGGCTACACCTTC,CASRQQGFGSNYGYTF
TRBV11-3,once,.,TRBJ2-1,TGTGCCAGCGGGATAAGGTCGGGAGAGCAGTTCTTC,CASGIRSGEQFF
TRBV6-5,.,TRBD1,TRBJ2-5,TGTGCCAGCAGTCACCCACAGGGGAGAGAGACCCAGTACTTC,CASSHPQGRETQYF
TRBV7-9,.,.,TRBJ2-3,TGTGCCAGCAGCTTACGGACAGCCAGCACAGATACGCAGTATTTT,CASSLRTASTDTQYF
TRBV4-1,.,.,TRBJ2-3,TGCGCCAGCAGCCAAGCAAGCGGTTCCACAGATACGCAGTATTTT,CASSQASGSTDTQYF
TRBV10-2,.,TRBD2,TRBJ2-7,TGCGCCAGCAGCAACGGACTAGCGACCTCCTACGAGCAGTACTTC,CASSNGLATSYEQYF
TRBV4-2,.,TRBD1,TRBJ2-5,TGTGCCAGCAGCCAACCCCCGGGACAGGGGAAAGAGACCCAGTACTTC,CASSQPPGQGKETQYF
TRBV27,.,TRBD1,TRBJ1-2,TGTGCCAGCAGTTTAACGTGGACAGGGGCAAGTTATGGCTACACCTTC,CASSLTWTGASYGYTF
TRBV6-2/TRBV6-3,.,.,TRBJ1-2,TGTGCCAGCAGTTACGAACAGGGAAATGGCTACACCTTC,CASSYEQGNGYTF
TRBV28,.,TRBD1,TRBJ2-1,TGTGCCAGCAGTTCGGGACAGCGTTACAATGAGCAGTTCTTC,CASSSGQRYNEQFF
TRBV18,.,.,TRBJ2-2,TGTGCCAGCTCTCCTCGGGTGCCATCCGGCGGGGAGCTGTTTTTT,CASSPRVPSGGELFF
TRBV29-1,few,TRBD1,TRBJ2-3,TGCAGCGTTGAAGCAGGGGGCTACACAGATACGCAGTATTTT,CSVEAGGYTDTQYF
TRBV11-1,.,.,TRBJ1-3,TGTGCCAGCAGTTCAACTGGGAGCTCTGGAAACACCATATATTTT,CASSSTGSSGNTIYF
TRBV29-1,once,TRBD2,TRBJ2-2,TGCAGCGTTAAGTCTTTCGGGAGGGCGAACACCGGGGAGCTGTTTTTT,CSVKSFGRANTGELFF
TRBV28,.,TRBD2,TRBJ2-2,TGTGCCAGCAGAGGCCGGGGGGGGTTCGCGAACACCGGGGAGCTGTTTTTT,CASRGRGGFANTGELFF
TRBV18,.,TRBD2,TRBJ2-7,TGTGCCAGCTCTGGGGGGGTGGCCCTACTCCCTTACGAGCAGTACTTC,CASSGGVALLPYEQYF
TRBV27,few,.,TRBJ2-7,TGTGCCAGCAGTTTATCGGCAGGGGATAGCTCCTACGAGCAGTACTTC,CASSLSAGDSSYEQYF
TRBV24-1,.,TRBD1,TRBJ2-2,TGTGCCACCATGGCAGACAGGGGCCCCCCCGGGGAGCTGTTTTTT,CATMADRGPPGELFF
TRBV19,.,.,TRBJ2-3,TGTGCCAGTTCAGAAGGGGGCACAGATACGCAGTATTTT,CASSEGGTDTQYF
TRBV6-7,.,TRBD1,TRBJ1-5,TGTGCCAGCAGCGATCATACAGGGGATCAGTTTATCCAGCCCCAGCATTTT,CASSDHTGDQFIQPQHF
TRBV2,.,TRBD1,TRBJ2-7,TGTGCCAGCAGTGATAGAAGTGGGGGACAGGACCCTTTC,CASSDRSGGQDPF
TRBV10-3,.,TRBD2,TRBJ2-7,TGTGCCATCAGTGAGTCGACTAGCCCCAACGGCGAGCAGTACTTC,CAISESTSPNGEQYF
TRBV19,.,.,TRBJ1-2,TGTGCCAGTAGTGTTTGGGGCAGGGAAGCAAGTGGCTACACCTTC,CASSVWGREASGYTF
TRBV7-9,.,TRBD2,TRBJ2-4,TGTGCCAGCAGCTTACAAATGGGAGGGGCAGTTCAGTACTTC,CASSLQMGGAVQYF
TRBV7-3,.,.,TRBJ2-7,TGTGCCAGCAGCCCGCAAGGGACTGTAAACGAGCAGTACTTC,CASSPQGTVNEQYF
TRBV5-1,.,.,TRBJ1-2,TGCGCCAGCAGCTTGGGGGGCCGGCAAAAGGACTATGGCTACACCTTC,CASSLGGRQKDYGYTF
TRBV7-2,.,.,TRBJ2-7,TGTGCCAGCAGCTCAGGGGGAGCGGGAGATCACGAGCAGTACTTC,CASSSGGAGDHEQYF
TRBV24-1,.,TRBD1,TRBJ2-3,TGTGCCACCAGTGATCCCAAACAGGGGTGGGGGCAGTATTTT,CATSDPKQGWGQYF
TRBV6-5,.,.,TRBJ1-2,TGTGCCAGCAGTTACTCGAAGGGGCCAGGCAGCGGCTACACCTTC,CASSYSKGPGSGYTF
TRBV19,.,.,TRBJ1-2,TGTGCCAGTAGTATATGGAGAGATGGCTACACCTTC,CASSIWRDGYTF
TRBV6-2/TRBV6-3,.,.,TRBJ1-1,TGTGCCAGCAGTTACCAGAGACAGTCAATGAACACTGAAGCTTTCTTT,CASSYQRQSMNTEAFF
TRBV29-1,.,TRBD2,TRBJ2-3,TGCAGCGTTTCCGGACTAGATCAAGGCGGCACAGATACGCAGTATTTT,CSVSGLDQGGTDTQYF